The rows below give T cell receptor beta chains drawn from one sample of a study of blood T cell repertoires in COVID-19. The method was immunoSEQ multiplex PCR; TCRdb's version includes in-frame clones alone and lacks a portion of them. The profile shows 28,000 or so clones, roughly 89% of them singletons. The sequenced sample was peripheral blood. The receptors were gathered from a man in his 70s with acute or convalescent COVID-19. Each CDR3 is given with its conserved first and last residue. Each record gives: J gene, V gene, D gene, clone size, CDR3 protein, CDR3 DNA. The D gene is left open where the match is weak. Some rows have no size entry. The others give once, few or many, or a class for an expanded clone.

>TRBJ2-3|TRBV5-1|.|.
CASSLGGGSTDTQYF
TGCGCCAGCAGCTTGGGAGGGGGATCGACAGATACGCAGTATTTT
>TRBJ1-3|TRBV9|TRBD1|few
CASSGQGSGNTIYF
TGTGCCAGCAGCGGACAGGGATCTGGAAACACCATATATTTT
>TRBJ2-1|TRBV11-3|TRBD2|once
CASSLVTGGDNEQFF
TGTGCCAGCAGCTTAGTCACGGGAGGAGACAATGAGCAGTTCTTC
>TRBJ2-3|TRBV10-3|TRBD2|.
CAISEGPGTNTDTQYF
TGTGCCATCAGTGAGGGGCCCGGGACTAACACAGATACGCAGTATTTT
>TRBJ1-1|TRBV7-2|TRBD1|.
CASSSRDRREIEAFF
TGTGCCAGCAGCTCCCGGGACAGGCGAGAGATTGAAGCTTTCTTT
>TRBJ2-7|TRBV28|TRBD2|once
CASNLIGTNSYEQYF
TGTGCCAGCAACCTGATCGGGACTAACTCCTACGAGCAGTACTTC
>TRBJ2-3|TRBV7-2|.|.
CASSPRLGLSTDTQYF
TGTGCCAGCAGCCCCCGTTTGGGGCTTAGCACAGATACGCAGTATTTT
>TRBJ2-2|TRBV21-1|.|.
CASSAGIRVIWREYTGELFF
TGTGCCAGCAGCGCGGGAATTCGGGTTATATGGCGGGAGTACACCGGGGAGCTGTTTTTT
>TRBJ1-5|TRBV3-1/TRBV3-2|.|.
CASSQAGIPGQPQHF
TGTGCCAGCAGCCAAGCGGGGATTCCAGGTCAGCCCCAGCATTTT
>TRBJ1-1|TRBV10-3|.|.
CAISAGVNTEAFF
TGTGCCATCAGTGCTGGAGTGAACACTGAAGCTTTCTTT
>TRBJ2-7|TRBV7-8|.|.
CASSLMALPTYEQYF
TGTGCCAGCAGCTTAATGGCACTACCTACCTACGAGCAGTACTTC
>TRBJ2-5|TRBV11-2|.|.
CASSVQYQETQYF
TGTGCCAGCAGCGTACAGTACCAAGAGACCCAGTACTTC
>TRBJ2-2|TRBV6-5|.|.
CASKREEELFF
TGTGCCAGCAAGAGGGAAGAGGAGCTGTTTTTT
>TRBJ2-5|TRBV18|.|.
CASSSTAQNPGGETQYF
TGTGCCAGCTCATCAACCGCCCAGAACCCCGGGGGAGAGACCCAGTACTTC
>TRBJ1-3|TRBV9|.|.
CASSGTASGNTIYF
TGTGCCAGCAGCGGGACAGCCTCTGGAAACACCATATATTTT
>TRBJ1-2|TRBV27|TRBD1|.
CASSRGQGGGYTF
TGTGCCAGCAGTCGGGGACAGGGAGGCGGCTACACCTTC
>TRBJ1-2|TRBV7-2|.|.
CASSLFQGDYGYTF
TGTGCCAGCAGCTTATTTCAAGGGGACTATGGCTACACCTTC
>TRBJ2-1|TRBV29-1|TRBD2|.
CSTSSGGYNEQFF
TGCAGCACCTCTAGCGGGGGATACAATGAGCAGTTCTTC
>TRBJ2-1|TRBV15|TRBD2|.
CATSNFGGGSSYNEQFF
TGTGCCACCAGCAATTTTGGGGGGGGGAGCTCCTACAATGAGCAGTTCTTC
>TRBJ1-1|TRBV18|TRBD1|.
CASSPRDRSDTEAFF
TGTGCCAGCTCACCCCGGGACAGGTCGGACACTGAAGCTTTCTTT
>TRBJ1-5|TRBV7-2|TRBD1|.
CASSLRQGNQPQHF
TGTGCCAGCAGCCTTCGACAGGGGAATCAGCCCCAGCATTTT
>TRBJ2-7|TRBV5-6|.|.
CASSPTGGYSGSAYEQYF
TGTGCCAGCAGCCCGACAGGGGGCTATAGCGGGAGTGCCTACGAGCAGTACTTC
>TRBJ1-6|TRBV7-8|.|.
CASSGIPPGRGSPLHF
TGTGCCAGCAGCGGAATCCCCCCTGGCCGGGGATCACCCCTCCACTTT
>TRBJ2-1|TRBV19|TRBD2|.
CAGRGGRRNEQFF
TGTGCCGGGAGGGGCGGGAGAAGGAATGAGCAGTTCTTC
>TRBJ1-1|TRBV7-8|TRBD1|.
CASSKTGTANTEAFF
TGTGCCAGCAGCAAAACCGGGACAGCGAACACTGAAGCTTTCTTT
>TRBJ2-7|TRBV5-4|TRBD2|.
CASSLWQGLAVLTYEQYF
TGTGCCAGCAGCTTGTGGCAGGGACTAGCGGTTCTCACCTACGAGCAGTACTTC
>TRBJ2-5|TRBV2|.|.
CASTREETQYF
TGTGCCAGCACCAGGGAAGAGACCCAGTACTTC
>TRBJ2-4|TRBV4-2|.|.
CASGNREFIQYF
TGTGCCAGCGGGAACAGGGAATTCATTCAGTACTTC
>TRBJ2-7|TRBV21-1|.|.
CASSKDPRGEQYF
TGTGCCAGCAGCAAAGACCCGCGCGGCGAGCAGTACTTC
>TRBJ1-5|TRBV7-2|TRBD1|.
CASSFHHSDRGSNQPQHF
TGTGCCAGCAGCTTCCACCACTCGGACAGGGGGAGCAATCAGCCCCAGCATTTT
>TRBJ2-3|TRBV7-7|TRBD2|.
CASSLRTSGTDTQYF
TGTGCTAGCAGCTTGAGGACTAGCGGCACAGATACGCAGTATTTT
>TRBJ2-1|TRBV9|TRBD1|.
CASSARQGGTLNEQFF
TGTGCCAGCAGCGCACGACAGGGGGGTACATTGAATGAGCAGTTCTTC
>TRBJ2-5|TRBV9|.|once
CASSVEDYTQETQYF
TGTGCCAGCAGCGTAGAAGACTACACGCAAGAGACCCAGTACTTC
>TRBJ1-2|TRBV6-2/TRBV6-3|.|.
CASSYYGLYGYTF
TGTGCCAGCAGTTACTACGGACTCTATGGCTACACCTTC
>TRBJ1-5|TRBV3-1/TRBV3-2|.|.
CASTRGRRDQPQHF
TGTGCCAGCACCCGCGGGAGAAGGGATCAGCCCCAGCATTTT
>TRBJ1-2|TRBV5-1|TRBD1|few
CASSLTADRVGGYTF
TGCGCCAGCAGCTTAACCGCGGACAGGGTAGGAGGCTACACCTTC
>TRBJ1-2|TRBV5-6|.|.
CASSFGPYGYTF
TGTGCCAGCAGCTTTGGGCCTTATGGCTACACCTTC
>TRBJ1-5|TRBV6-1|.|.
CASSERAGWGTYQPQHF
TGTGCCAGCAGTGAAAGGGCGGGGTGGGGTACATATCAGCCCCAGCATTTT
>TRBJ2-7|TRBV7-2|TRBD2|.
CASIVGGGLSYEQYF
TGTGCCAGCATCGTAGGCGGGGGACTCTCCTACGAGCAGTACTTC
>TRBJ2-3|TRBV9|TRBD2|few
CASSVVLAGASDTQYF
TGTGCCAGCAGCGTAGTTCTAGCGGGAGCGAGCGATACGCAGTATTTT
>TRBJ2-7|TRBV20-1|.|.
CSAKGGYEQYF
TGCAGTGCTAAAGGGGGCTACGAGCAGTACTTC
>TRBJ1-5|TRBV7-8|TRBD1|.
CASSPDRGNQPQHF
TGTGCCAGCAGCCCAGACAGGGGAAATCAGCCCCAGCATTTT
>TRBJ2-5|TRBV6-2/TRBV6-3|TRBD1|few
CASSPPGQKETQYF
TGTGCCAGCAGCCCTCCGGGACAGAAAGAGACCCAGTACTTC
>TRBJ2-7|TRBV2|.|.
CASSDLQGIGYEQYF
TGTGCCAGCAGTGACCTACAGGGCATAGGATACGAGCAGTACTTC
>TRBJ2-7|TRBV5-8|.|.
CASELVPYEQYF
TGTGCCAGCGAACTAGTCCCCTACGAGCAGTACTTC
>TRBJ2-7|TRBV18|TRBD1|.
CASRSGTGISYEQYF
TGTGCCAGCCGCTCCGGGACAGGGATCTCCTACGAGCAGTACTTC
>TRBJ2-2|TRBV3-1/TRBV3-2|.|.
CASSHGGPNAGELFF
TGTGCCAGCAGCCACGGAGGGCCGAATGCCGGGGAGCTGTTTTTT
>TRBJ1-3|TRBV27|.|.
CASSPAGFPSGNTIYF
TGTGCCAGCAGCCCGGCGGGGTTTCCTTCTGGAAACACCATATATTTT
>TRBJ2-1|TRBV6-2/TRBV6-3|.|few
CASSYKGENEQFF
TGTGCCAGCAGTTACAAGGGGGAAAATGAGCAGTTCTTC
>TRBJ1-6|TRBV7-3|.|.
CASSLVQDGDSPLHF
TGTGCCAGCAGCTTAGTACAGGATGGGGATTCACCCCTCCACTTT
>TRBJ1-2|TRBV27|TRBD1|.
CASSSGTGVRGYTF
TGTGCCAGCAGTTCCGGGACAGGGGTCCGAGGCTACACCTTC
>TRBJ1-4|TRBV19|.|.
CASSLGRSEKLFF
TGTGCCAGTAGTCTGGGGAGAAGTGAAAAACTGTTTTTT
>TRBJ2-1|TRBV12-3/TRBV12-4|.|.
CASSFVVRGEQFF
TGTGCCAGCAGTTTTGTAGTCCGGGGAGAGCAGTTCTTC
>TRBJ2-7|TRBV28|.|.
CASSPKRSFTYEQYF
TGTGCCAGCAGTCCCAAGAGGTCATTCACCTACGAGCAGTACTTC
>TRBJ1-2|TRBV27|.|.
CASSLVGSNYGYTF
TGTGCCAGCAGTTTAGTTGGGAGCAACTATGGCTACACCTTC
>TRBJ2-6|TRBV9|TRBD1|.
CASTHRDRNSGANVLTF
TGTGCCAGCACCCACCGGGACAGGAACTCTGGGGCCAACGTCCTGACTTTC
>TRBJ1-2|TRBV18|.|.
CASSLDPGFYTF
TGTGCCAGCTCACTGGATCCGGGTTTCTACACCTTC
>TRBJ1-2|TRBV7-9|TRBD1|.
CASSLDRGLGYTF
TGTGCCAGCAGCTTGGACAGGGGGCTTGGCTACACCTTC